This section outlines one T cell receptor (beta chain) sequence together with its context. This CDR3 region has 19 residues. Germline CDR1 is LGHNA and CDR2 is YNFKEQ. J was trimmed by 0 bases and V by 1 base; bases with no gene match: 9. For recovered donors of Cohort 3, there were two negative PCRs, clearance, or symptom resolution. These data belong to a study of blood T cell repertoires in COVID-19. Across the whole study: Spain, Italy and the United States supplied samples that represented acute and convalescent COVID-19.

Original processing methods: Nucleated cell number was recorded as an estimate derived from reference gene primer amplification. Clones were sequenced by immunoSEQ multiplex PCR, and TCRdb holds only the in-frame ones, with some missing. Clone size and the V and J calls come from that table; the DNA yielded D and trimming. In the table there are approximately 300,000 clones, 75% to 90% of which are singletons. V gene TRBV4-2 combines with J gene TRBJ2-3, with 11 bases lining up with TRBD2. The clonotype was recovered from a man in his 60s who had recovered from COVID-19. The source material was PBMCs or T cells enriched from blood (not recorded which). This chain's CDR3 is CASSQGQGLAEASTDTQYF. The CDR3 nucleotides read TGTGCCAGCAGCCAAGGGCAGGGACTAGCGGAGGCAAGCACAGATACGCAGTATTTT.